The clone carrying this T cell receptor beta chain was seen at least ten times. The antigen is unknown. TCR beta CDR3 regions were amplified from RNA transcripts. An opening RT-PCR round employed HTBI primers and preceded a second-round multiplex PCR. Each CDR3 protein gets one entry after TCRdb re-called the multiplex PCR reads with MiXCR. There are some 350,000 distinct CDR3 sequences in the sample; about a sixth occur only once, and around 2.4% lies in the top ten. The data originate from a study of Graves' ophthalmopathy and Graves' hyperthyroidism. Study as a whole: Samples of peripheral blood were obtained at initial diagnosis, prior to treatment of any kind. Study conclusions and caveats: Among expanded thyroid clonotypes above 0.001 frequency, most also occurred in blood.

No ophthalmopathy within 18 months of follow-up signified stable hyperthyroidism. Trimming cost V 0 bases and J 4 bases; bases outside gene matches: 4. The CDR3 loop spans 16 amino acids. In germline, CDR1 is MNHEY, CDR2 SVGAGI. The receptor comes from an adult woman with stable Graves' hyperthyroidism. Sequenced: peripheral blood. This chain joins TRBV6-5 and TRBJ2-4; 9 bases agree with TRBD2. The chain's CDR3 is CASSYSVAGAKNIQYF. The CDR3 DNA is TGTGCCAGCAGTTACTCCGTAGCGGGAGCTAAAAACATTCAGTACTTC.